The 27 T cell receptor beta chains below come from one sample, sequenced in a study of T cells in Graves' hyperthyroidism and ophthalmopathy. RNA transcripts yielded amplified TCR beta CDR3 regions. Using the HTBI primer set, a first-round RT-PCR was run on the TCR CDR3. In TCRdb, the multiplex PCR reads were re-called with MiXCR into one record per CDR3 protein. The sample records more than 500,000 distinct CDR3 sequences, about a sixth being singletons. Specimen: blood. The receptors come from a woman in her thirties with Graves' hyperthyroidism.

This clonotype was found many times. J is TRBJ2-3 and V is TRBV2; D perhaps matches TRBD2 (6 bases). The CDR3 spans 14 residues. Trimming shortened V by 5 bases and J by 0 bases, and 9 bases separated the two germline ends. Germline V CDR1 and CDR2: SNHLY, FYNNEI. The CDR3 sequence: CASSRLASTDTQYF. CDR3 nucleotides: TGTGCCAGCAGTCGTCTAGCGAGCACAGATACGCAGTATTTT.

There are many counts of this clonotype. This chain joins TRBV7-2 and TRBJ1-1; D is uncertain. Trimming took 7 bases from V and 1 from J, leaving 10 bases between them. The germline V gene has CDR1 SGHTA and CDR2 FQGNSA. This CDR3 comprises 13 residues. This CDR3 reads CASNLGPNTEAFF. The CDR3 DNA reads TGTGCCAGCAATCTGGGCCCGAACACTGAAGCTTTCTTT.

This clonotype was picked up a small number of times. The CDR3 nucleotides are TGTGCCAGCAGCTTACGTGAGGGGCCCTACAATGAGCAGTTCTTC. Translation gives CASSLREGPYNEQFF. This rearrangement joins TRBV7-2 to TRBJ2-1, with D perhaps given as TRBD1 or TRBD2 (5 bases each). The V gene's germline CDR1 is SGHTA and CDR2 FQGNSA. CDR3 length equals 15 residues. V was shortened by 2 bases and J by 2 bases, with 10 bases between the two germline ends.

This clonotype occurred many times. The V gene is TRBV27, the J gene TRBJ2-7; 11 bases are shared with TRBD1. The germline gives CDR1 MNHEY, CDR2 SMNVEV (reference sequence). This CDR3 is built from 15 residues. V trimming: 0 bases; J trimming: 5 bases; junction bases outside the gene matches: 3. The CDR3 region is CASSLSGQGADEQYF. CDR3 DNA sequence: TGTGCCAGCAGTTTATCCGGACAGGGGGCGGACGAGCAGTACTTC.

This clonotype was observed at least ten times. The chain carries TRBV20-1 and TRBJ2-7; 12 bases are a match to TRBD2. The germline CDR1 and CDR2 sequences are DFQATT and SNEGSKA (reference sequence). This CDR3 region has 14 residues. V lost 0 bases, J lost 7 bases, and 4 bases stayed unmatched. CDR3 in DNA: TGCAGTGCTAGAGATTCTAGCGGGAGGGGTGAGCAGTACTTC. Translating gives CSARDSSGRGEQYF.

This clonotype was seen many times. The J gene is TRBJ1-4, the V gene TRBV20-1; 11 nucleotides match TRBD1. V lost 5 bases and J lost 6; bases outside the gene matches: 5. The CDR3 contains 14 residues. Germline V gene sequence: CDR1 DFQATT, CDR2 SNEGSKA (reference sequence). The CDR3: CSAVPGQGDEKLFF. Here the CDR3 DNA reads TGCAGTGCTGTACCGGGACAGGGGGATGAAAAACTGTTTTTT.

The V and J genes are TRBV28 and TRBJ1-2; D not resolved. The CDR3 is 13 residues long. Per the germline V gene, CDR1 is MDHEN and CDR2 is SYDVKM. The V end was cut by 9 bases, the J end by 6 bases, with 17 bases between. For the CDR3, the DNA is TGTGCCAGTATGCTTGGGTTTCGGAATGGCTACACCTTC. Its protein is CASMLGFRNGYTF.

This clonotype was seen more than once but under ten times. The chain links TRBV28 to TRBJ1-2, with D possibly being TRBD1 (5 bases). Trimming removed 1 base at V and 4 bases at J, with 19 bases between. CDR3 length equals 17 residues. Germline CDR1 and CDR2: MDHEN and SYDVKM. DNA of the CDR3: TGTGCCAGCAGTTTATCCGGGCGGGGCAGGGTAGGCTATGGCTACACCTTC. Protein product: CASSLSGRGRVGYGYTF.

This clonotype was counted many times. This chain links TRBV6-1 with TRBJ1-4, with 9 nucleotides matching TRBD1. The CDR3 sequence is 19 residues long. Germline V gene sequence: CDR1 MNHNS, CDR2 SASEGT. V gave up 5 bases and J gave up 7 bases; unmatched junction bases: 20. The CDR3 region is CASSFTPGQGLSRREKLFF. Here the CDR3 DNA reads TGTGCCAGCAGTTTCACCCCGGGACAGGGATTAAGTCGGCGTGAAAAACTGTTTTTT.

This clonotype was counted at least ten times. The rearrangement links TRBV20-1 to TRBJ1-1; possible D gene TRBD1, 6 bases. This CDR3 contains 13 residues. V was shortened by 6 bases and J by 5 bases, with 16 bases between the two germline ends. Per germline, CDR1 DFQATT and CDR2 SNEGSKA (reference sequence). The CDR3 DNA reads as TGCAGTGCCGTCCTCCCAGGGGTGACTGAAGCTTTCTTT. It encodes CSAVLPGVTEAFF.

This clonotype was detected many times. This chain connects TRBV6-2 or TRBV6-3 to TRBJ1-2, with 7 bases matching TRBD1. This CDR3 comprises 15 residues. The V and J ends lost 2 bases and 4 bases, in that order; junction bases with no gene match: 7. Germline V gene sequence: CDR1 MNHEY, CDR2 SVGEGT. CDR3 region: CASSYGQASSYGYTF. The CDR3 DNA sequence: TGTGCCAGCAGTTACGGACAGGCCTCTTCCTATGGCTACACCTTC.

This clonotype appeared a few times. The CDR3 sequence: CASPSPLTGGVGYGYTF. CDR3 DNA: TGTGCCAGCCCTTCCCCTCTCACAGGGGGAGTTGGCTATGGCTACACCTTC. The rearrangement links TRBV28 to TRBJ1-2; 8 positions match TRBD1. J was trimmed by 4 bases and V by 8 bases; bases with no gene match: 18. The CDR3 is 17 amino acids. CDR1 and CDR2 (germline): MDHEN, SYDVKM.

This clonotype was found many times. The chain is built from TRBV5-1 and TRBJ2-5; D possibly corresponds to TRBD2 (5 bases). This CDR3 has 14 residues. Between the trimmed V and J ends, which lost 3 bases and 5 bases, there was a span of 14 bases. CDR1 is SGHRS, CDR2 YFSETQ, per germline. CDR3 amino acids: CASSSLQEAETQYF. The CDR3 DNA reads TGCGCCAGCAGCTCCCTCCAGGAGGCGGAGACCCAGTACTTC.

The chain has TRBV5-6 and TRBJ1-2, with D unclear. Germline V gives CDR1 SGHDT, CDR2 YYEEEE. V shed 7 bases and J shed 1 base, with 8 bases lying between them. The CDR3 contains 12 residues. The CDR3 region has the DNA TGTGCCAGCGAACAGAATAACTATGGCTACACCTTC. It encodes CASEQNNYGYTF.

The chain couples TRBV5-6 to TRBJ2-2, with D perhaps TRBD1 (5 bases). Germline values: CDR1 SGHDT, CDR2 YYEEEE. The CDR3 consists of 15 residues. Trimming cost V 1 base and J 0 bases, with 7 bases left between them. The CDR3 coding sequence is TGTGCCAGCAGCTTGACAGGCCCGAACACCGGGGAGCTGTTTTTT. Amino acid sequence: CASSLTGPNTGELFF.

This clonotype was seen only a few times. This chain links TRBV14 with TRBJ1-4; no clear D. V lost 1 base and J 5 bases, leaving 11 bases between the germline ends. Germline values: CDR1 SGHDN, CDR2 FVKESK. The CDR3 length is 15 residues. The CDR3 nucleotides read TGTGCCAGCAGCCAAGTTCTCCTGGAAAATGAAAAACTGTTTTTT. Its protein is CASSQVLLENEKLFF.

J is TRBJ1-1 and V is TRBV4-3; 9 bases fit TRBD1. V dropped 3 bases and J dropped 4; count of bases not matched to a gene: 6. From germline, CDR1 is LGHNA and CDR2 YSLEER. The CDR3 is 15 amino acids. CDR3 nucleotides: TGCGCCAGCAGCCAGCAACAGGGGGCGGGCACTGAAGCTTTCTTT. Its translation is CASSQQQGAGTEAFF.

The V gene is TRBV20-1, the J gene TRBJ2-3; 7 nucleotides agree with TRBD2. The length of the CDR3 is 14 residues. Looked up from germline, CDR1 is DFQATT and CDR2 is SNEGSKA (reference sequence). With 6 bases clipped from V and 0 bases from J, the junction kept 6 bases outside the gene matches. The CDR3: CSAGGGVSTDTQYF. CDR3 nucleotide sequence: TGCAGTGCGGGGGGAGGGGTGAGCACAGATACGCAGTATTTT.

V usage is TRBV30 and J usage is TRBJ2-1, with 9 bases that match TRBD1. Germline trimming cut 6 bases from V and 0 bases from J; bases unmatched to any gene: 3. CDR1 is GTSNPN and CDR2 is SVGIG in the germline V gene (reference sequence). The length of the CDR3 is 14 residues. This CDR3 reads CACGTGISYNEQFF. The CDR3 DNA reads as TGTGCCTGTGGGACAGGGATCTCCTACAATGAGCAGTTCTTC.

The CDR3 protein is CASSRTGGSEAFF. Written as DNA, the CDR3 is TGCGCCAGCAGCCGGACAGGGGGTTCTGAAGCTTTCTTT. The chain uses TRBV4-1 and TRBJ1-1, with 10 bases lining up with TRBD1. Germline trimming cut 4 bases from V and 6 bases from J; bases unmatched to any gene: 2. The length of the CDR3 is 13 residues. From germline, CDR1 is MGHRA and CDR2 YSYEKL.

This clonotype was counted ten times or more. The CDR3 DNA is TGTGCCAGCAGTGAATCGGGGGACACCGGGGAGCTGTTTTTT. Translation gives CASSESGDTGELFF. V gene TRBV2 combines with J gene TRBJ2-2, with a tentative D call TRBD2 (6 bases). Germline V gives CDR1 SNHLY, CDR2 FYNNEI. V lost 2 bases and J lost 3, with 7 bases in between. The CDR3 is 14 residues long.

This clonotype came up many times. The rearrangement uses TRBV28 and TRBJ2-1, with D perhaps TRBD2 (6 bases). The ends were cut back, 5 bases at V and 7 bases at J, with 12 bases in the middle. Germline CDR1 reads MDHEN; CDR2 reads SYDVKM. The CDR3 length is 13 residues. The CDR3 DNA sequence: TGTGCCAGCAGTCGCGGGGCTCGGAATGAGCAGTTCTTC. This gives the protein CASSRGARNEQFF.

Many counts were recorded for this clonotype. The V and J genes are TRBV6-6 and TRBJ2-5; tentatively, D is TRBD1 (6 bases). Between the trimmed V and J ends, which lost 2 bases and 5 bases, there was a span of 9 bases. Germline loops: CDR1 MNHNY, CDR2 SVGAGI (reference sequence). The CDR3 covers 13 residues. This chain's CDR3 is CASSYPGAETQYF. As DNA, the CDR3 is TGTGCCAGCAGTTACCCAGGGGCGGAGACCCAGTACTTC.

This clonotype was recorded many times. V and J are TRBV6-1 and TRBJ1-1; D unclear. The CDR3 length is 12 residues. From germline, CDR1 is MNHNS and CDR2 SASEGT. V lost 3 bases and J lost 3, with 5 bases in between. CDR3 amino acids: CASSDPYTEAFF. CDR3 DNA: TGTGCCAGCAGTGATCCGTACACTGAAGCTTTCTTT.

This chain connects TRBV5-5 to TRBJ2-7; D possibly matches TRBD1 or TRBD2 (5 bases each). The V and J ends lost 3 bases and 7 bases respectively, with 17 bases between them. Germline V gives CDR1 SGHKS, CDR2 YYEKEE (reference sequence). This CDR3 has 14 residues. CDR3 nucleotides: TGTGCCAGCAGCTCCCTATTGGGGGTAAGGGAGCAGTACTTC. Amino acid sequence: CASSSLLGVREQYF.

This clonotype was seen a few times. This chain joins TRBV28 and TRBJ2-7; maybe TRBD2 (5 bases). The CDR3 has 13 amino acids. The ends were cut back, 8 bases at V and 3 bases at J, with 14 bases in the middle. CDR1 MDHEN and CDR2 SYDVKM come from the germline V gene. CDR3: CASFGNVGYEQYF. CDR3 DNA sequence: TGTGCCAGCTTCGGGAACGTGGGCTACGAGCAGTACTTC.

The rearrangement joins TRBV11-3 to TRBJ2-2; 8 bases are a match to TRBD2. V dropped 2 bases and J dropped 2; count of bases not matched to a gene: 7. The CDR3 covers 17 residues. The germline V gene has CDR1 SGHNT and CDR2 YENEEA. CDR3 sequence: CASSLQKGTSNTGELFF. The CDR3 coding sequence is TGTGCCAGCAGCTTACAAAAAGGGACTAGTAACACCGGGGAGCTGTTTTTT.